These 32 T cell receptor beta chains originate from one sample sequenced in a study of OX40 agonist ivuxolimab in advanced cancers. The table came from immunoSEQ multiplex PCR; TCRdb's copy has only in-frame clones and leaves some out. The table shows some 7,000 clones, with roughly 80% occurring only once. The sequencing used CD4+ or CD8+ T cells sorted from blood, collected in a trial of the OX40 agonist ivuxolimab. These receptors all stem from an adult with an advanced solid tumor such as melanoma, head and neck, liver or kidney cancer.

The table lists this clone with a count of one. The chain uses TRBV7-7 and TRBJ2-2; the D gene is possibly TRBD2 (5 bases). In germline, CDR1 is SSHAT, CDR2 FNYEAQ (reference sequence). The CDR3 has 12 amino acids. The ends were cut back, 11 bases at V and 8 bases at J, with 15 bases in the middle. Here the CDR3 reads CACGSASGELFF. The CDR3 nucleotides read TGTGCCTGCGGGTCAGCTTCTGGGGAGCTGTTTTTT.

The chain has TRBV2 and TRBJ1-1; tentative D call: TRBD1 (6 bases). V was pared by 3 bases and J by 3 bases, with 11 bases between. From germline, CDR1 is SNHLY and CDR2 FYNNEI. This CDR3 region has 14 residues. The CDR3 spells CASSEGRGYTEAFF. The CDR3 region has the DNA TGTGCCAGCAGTGAGGGCAGGGGATACACTGAAGCTTTCTTT.

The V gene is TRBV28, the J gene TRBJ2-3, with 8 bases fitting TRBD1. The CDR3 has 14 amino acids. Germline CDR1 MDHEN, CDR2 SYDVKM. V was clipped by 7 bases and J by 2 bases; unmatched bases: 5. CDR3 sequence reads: CASMETGDTDTQYF. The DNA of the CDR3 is TGTGCCAGCATGGAGACAGGGGACACAGATACGCAGTATTTT.

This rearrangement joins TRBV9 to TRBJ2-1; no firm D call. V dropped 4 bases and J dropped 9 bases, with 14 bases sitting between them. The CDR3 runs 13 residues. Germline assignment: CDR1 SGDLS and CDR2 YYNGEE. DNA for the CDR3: TGTGCCAGCAGCCAACAAGTGGCCGGTGAGCAGTTCTTC. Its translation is CASSQQVAGEQFF.

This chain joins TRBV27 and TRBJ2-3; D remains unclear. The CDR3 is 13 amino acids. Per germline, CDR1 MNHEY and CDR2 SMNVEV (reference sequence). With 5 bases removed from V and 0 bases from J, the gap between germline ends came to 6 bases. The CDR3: CASSISSTDTQYF. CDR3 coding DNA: TGTGCCAGCAGTATTTCTAGCACAGATACGCAGTATTTT.

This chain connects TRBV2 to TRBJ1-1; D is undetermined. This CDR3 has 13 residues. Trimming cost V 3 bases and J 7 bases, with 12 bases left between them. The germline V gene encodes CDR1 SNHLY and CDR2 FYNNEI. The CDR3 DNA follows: TGTGCCAGCAGTGAGGTGGGGAGAAATGAAGCTTTCTTT. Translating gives CASSEVGRNEAFF.

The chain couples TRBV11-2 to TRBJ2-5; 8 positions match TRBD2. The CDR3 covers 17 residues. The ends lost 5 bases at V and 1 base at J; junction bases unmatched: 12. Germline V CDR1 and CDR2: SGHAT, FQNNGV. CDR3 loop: CASSQDLGLGIQETQYF. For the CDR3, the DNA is TGTGCCAGCAGCCAAGATCTGGGACTAGGGATCCAAGAGACCCAGTACTTC.

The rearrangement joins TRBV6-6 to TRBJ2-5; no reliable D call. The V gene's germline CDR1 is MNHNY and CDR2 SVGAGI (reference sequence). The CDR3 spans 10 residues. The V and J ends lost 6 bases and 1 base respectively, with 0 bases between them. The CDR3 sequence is CASSQETQYF. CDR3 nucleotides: TGTGCCAGCAGCCAAGAGACCCAGTACTTC.

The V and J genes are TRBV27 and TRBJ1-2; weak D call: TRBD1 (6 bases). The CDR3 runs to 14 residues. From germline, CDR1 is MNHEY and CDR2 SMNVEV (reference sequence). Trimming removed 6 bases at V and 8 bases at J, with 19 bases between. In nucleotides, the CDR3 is TGTGCCAGCAGCTCACAAGACAGGCCTTGGGGCTACACCTTC. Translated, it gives CASSSQDRPWGYTF.

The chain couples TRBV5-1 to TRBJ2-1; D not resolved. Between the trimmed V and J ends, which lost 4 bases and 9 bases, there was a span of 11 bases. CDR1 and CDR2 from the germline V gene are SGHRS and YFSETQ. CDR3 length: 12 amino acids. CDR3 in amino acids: CASSILAVEQFF. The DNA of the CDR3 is TGCGCCAGCAGCATACTCGCGGTTGAGCAGTTCTTC. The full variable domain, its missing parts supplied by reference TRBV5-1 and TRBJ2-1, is KAGVTQTPRYLIKTRGQQVTLSCSPISGHRSVSWYQQTPGQGLQFLFEYFSETQRNKGNFPGRFSGRQFSNSRSEMNVSTLELGDSALYLCASSILAVEQFFGPGTRLTVL.

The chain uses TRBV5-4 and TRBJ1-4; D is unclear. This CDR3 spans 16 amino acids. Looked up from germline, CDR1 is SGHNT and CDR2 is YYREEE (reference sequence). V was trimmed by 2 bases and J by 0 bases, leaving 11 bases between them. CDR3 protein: CASSLVGVTTNEKLFF. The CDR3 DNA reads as TGTGCCAGCAGCTTAGTTGGGGTCACAACTAATGAAAAACTGTTTTTT.

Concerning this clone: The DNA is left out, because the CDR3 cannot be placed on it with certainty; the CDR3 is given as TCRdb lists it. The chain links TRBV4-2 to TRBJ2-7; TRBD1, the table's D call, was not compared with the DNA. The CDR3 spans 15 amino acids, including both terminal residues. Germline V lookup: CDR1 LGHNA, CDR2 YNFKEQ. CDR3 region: CASSQDATVLREQYF.

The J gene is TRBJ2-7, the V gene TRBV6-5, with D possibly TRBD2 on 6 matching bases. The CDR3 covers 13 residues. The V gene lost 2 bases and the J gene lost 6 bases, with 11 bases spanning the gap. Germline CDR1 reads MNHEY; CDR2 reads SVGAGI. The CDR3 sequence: CASSYGAGSEQYF. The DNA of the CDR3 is TGTGCCAGCAGTTACGGGGCGGGGAGCGAGCAGTACTTC.

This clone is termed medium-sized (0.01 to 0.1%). The CDR3 nucleotides read TGTGCCAGCAGCCAAGTATACTCGGAGAATCAGCCCCAGCATTTT. The encoded protein is CASSQVYSENQPQHF. V gene TRBV4-2 combines with J gene TRBJ1-5; D unresolved. Per germline, CDR1 LGHNA and CDR2 YNFKEQ. The CDR3 covers 15 residues. V dropped 1 base and J dropped 4 bases, with 11 bases sitting between them.

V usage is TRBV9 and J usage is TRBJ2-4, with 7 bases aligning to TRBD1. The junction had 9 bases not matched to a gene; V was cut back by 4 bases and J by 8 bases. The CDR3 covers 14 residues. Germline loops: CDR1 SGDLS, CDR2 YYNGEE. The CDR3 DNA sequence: TGTGCCAGCAGCTTCCGGACAGGTGGAGACATTCAGTACTTC. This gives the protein CASSFRTGGDIQYF.

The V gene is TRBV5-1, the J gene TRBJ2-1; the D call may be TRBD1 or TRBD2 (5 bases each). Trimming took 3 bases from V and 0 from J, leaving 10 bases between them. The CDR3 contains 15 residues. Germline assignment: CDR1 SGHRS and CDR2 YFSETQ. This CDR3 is CASSWDPSSYNEQFF. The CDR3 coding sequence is TGCGCCAGCAGCTGGGACCCTAGCTCCTACAATGAGCAGTTCTTC.

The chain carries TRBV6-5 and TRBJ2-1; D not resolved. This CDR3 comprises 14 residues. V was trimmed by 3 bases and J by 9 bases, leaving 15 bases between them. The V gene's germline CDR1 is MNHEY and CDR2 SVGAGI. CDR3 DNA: TGTGCCAGCAGTTATGACTCCAGCGTCGGTGAGCAGTTCTTC. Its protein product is CASSYDSSVGEQFF.

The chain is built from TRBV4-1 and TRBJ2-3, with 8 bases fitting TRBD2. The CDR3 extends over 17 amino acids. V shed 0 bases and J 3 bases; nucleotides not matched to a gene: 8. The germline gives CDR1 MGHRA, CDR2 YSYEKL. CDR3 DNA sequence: TGCGCCAGCAGCCAAGATTTCGAGCGGGGGAATACAGATACGCAGTATTTT. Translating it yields CASSQDFERGNTDTQYF.

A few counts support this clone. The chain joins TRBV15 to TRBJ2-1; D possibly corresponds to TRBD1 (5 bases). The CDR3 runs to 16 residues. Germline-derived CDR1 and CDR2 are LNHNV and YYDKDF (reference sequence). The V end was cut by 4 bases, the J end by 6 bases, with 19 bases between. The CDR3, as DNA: TGTGCCACCAGCACTTTCCCCGTGACAGAAAGCAATGAGCAGTTCTTC. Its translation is CATSTFPVTESNEQFF.

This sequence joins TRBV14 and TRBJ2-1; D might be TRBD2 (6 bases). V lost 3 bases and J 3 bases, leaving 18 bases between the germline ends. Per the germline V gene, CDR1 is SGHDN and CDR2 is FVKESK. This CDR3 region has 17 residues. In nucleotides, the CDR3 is TGTGCCAGCAGCCAGGTCGCCCGCGGGCGGGGCTACAATGAGCAGTTCTTC. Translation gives CASSQVARGRGYNEQFF.

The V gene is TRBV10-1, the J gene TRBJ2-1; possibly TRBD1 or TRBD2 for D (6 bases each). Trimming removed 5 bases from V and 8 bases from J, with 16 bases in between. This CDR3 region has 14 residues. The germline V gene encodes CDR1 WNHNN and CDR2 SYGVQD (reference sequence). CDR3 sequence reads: CASSSGGPRDEQFF. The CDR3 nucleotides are TGCGCCAGCAGTTCCGGGGGCCCACGGGATGAGCAGTTCTTC.

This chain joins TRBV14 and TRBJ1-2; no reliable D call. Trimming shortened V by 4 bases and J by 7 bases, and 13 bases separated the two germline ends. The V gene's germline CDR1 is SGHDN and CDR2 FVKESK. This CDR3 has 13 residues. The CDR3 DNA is TGTGCCAGCAGCCCGCACCAGACTCTTGGCTACACCTTC. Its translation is CASSPHQTLGYTF.

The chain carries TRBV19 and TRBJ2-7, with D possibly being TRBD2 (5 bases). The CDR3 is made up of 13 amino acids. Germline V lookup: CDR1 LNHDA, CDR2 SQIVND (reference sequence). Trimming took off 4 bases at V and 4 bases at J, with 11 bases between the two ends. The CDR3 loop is CASSTTSGYEQYF. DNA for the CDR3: TGTGCCAGTAGTACCACATCGGGATACGAGCAGTACTTC.

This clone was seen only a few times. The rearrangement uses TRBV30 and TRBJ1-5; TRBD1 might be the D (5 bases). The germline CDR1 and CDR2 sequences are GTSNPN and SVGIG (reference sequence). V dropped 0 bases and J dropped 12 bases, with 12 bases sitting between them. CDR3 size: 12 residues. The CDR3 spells CAWSVGTDHQHF. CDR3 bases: TGTGCCTGGAGTGTAGGGACGGATCACCAGCATTTT.

CDR3 sequence reads: CASSPGTSGGYEQYF. As DNA, the CDR3 is TGTGCCAGCAGCCCCGGGACTAGCGGGGGCTACGAGCAGTACTTC. The V and J genes are TRBV4-2 and TRBJ2-7; TRBD2 agrees at 14 bases. There are 15 residues in the CDR3. The junction had 2 bases not matched to a gene; V was cut back by 4 bases and J by 3 bases. Germline CDR1 LGHNA, CDR2 YNFKEQ.

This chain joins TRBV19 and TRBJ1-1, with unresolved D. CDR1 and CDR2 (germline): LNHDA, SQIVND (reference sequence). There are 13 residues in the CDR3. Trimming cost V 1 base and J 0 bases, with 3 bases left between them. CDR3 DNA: TGTGCCAGTAGTATAGGAGTGAACACTGAAGCTTTCTTT. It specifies CASSIGVNTEAFF.

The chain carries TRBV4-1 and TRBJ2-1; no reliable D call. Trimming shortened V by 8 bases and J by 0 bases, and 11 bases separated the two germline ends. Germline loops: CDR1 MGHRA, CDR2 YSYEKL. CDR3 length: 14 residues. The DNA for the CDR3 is TGCGCCAGCGGTTACAGTAGCTCCTACAATGAGCAGTTCTTC. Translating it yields CASGYSSSYNEQFF.

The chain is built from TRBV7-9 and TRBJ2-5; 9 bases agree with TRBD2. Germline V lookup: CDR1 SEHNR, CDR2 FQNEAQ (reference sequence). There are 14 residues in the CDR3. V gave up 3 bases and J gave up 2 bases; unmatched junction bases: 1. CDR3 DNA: TGTGCCAGCAGCTTTCTAGCGGGGCAAGAGACCCAGTACTTC. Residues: CASSFLAGQETQYF.

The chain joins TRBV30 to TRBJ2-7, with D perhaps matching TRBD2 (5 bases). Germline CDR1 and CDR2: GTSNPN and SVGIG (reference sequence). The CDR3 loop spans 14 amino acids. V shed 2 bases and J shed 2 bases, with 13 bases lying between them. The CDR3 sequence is CAWSSGLGTYEQYF. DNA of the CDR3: TGTGCCTGGAGTTCCGGACTCGGAACCTACGAGCAGTACTTC.

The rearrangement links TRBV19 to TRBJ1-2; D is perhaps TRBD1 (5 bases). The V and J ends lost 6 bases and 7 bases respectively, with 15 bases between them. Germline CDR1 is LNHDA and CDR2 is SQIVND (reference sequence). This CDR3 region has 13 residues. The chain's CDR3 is CASSSGPPRGYTF. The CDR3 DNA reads TGTGCCAGTAGCTCAGGGCCCCCTCGTGGCTACACCTTC.

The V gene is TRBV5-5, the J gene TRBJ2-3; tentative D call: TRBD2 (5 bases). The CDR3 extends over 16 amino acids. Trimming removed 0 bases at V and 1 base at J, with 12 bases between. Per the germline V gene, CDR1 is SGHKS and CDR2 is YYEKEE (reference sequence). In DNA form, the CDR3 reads TGTGCCAGCAGCTTGGTGGCGGGCGGACGCACAGATACGCAGTATTTT. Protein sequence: CASSLVAGGRTDTQYF.

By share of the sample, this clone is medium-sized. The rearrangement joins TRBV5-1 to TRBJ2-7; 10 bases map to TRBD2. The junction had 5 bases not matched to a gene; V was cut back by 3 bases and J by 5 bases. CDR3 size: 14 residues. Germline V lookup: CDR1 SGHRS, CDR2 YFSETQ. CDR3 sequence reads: CASSSSGGANEQYF. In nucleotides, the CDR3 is TGCGCCAGCAGCTCAAGCGGGGGGGCGAACGAGCAGTACTTC. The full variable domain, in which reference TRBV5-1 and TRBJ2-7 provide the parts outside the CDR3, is KAGVTQTPRYLIKTRGQQVTLSCSPISGHRSVSWYQQTPGQGLQFLFEYFSETQRNKGNFPGRFSGRQFSNSRSEMNVSTLELGDSALYLCASSSSGGANEQYFGPGTRLTVT.